The 14 T cell receptor beta chains in this list originate from one sample, sequenced in a study of cytomegalovirus exposure and HLA in healthy donors. Primers for the PCR totalled 60 Vbeta and 13 Jbeta. Here immunoSEQ multiplex PCR was the method, and the copy in TCRdb shows in-frame clones only, minus some. The sample includes roughly 230,000 clones, approximately 85% seen only once; the top ten take roughly 0.24%. The specimen sequenced was PBMCs. The receptors here all came from a girl between 2 and 10 years old in good health and CMV-seronegative.

The rearrangement joins TRBV6-5 to TRBJ2-2, with D possibly being TRBD1 (7 bases). Between the trimmed V and J ends, which lost 7 bases and 7 bases, there was a span of 16 bases. Per germline, CDR1 MNHEY and CDR2 SVGAGI. This CDR3 is 14 amino acids long. CDR3 nucleotides: TGTGCCAGCATACGACAGGGAGGAAACGGGGAGCTGTTTTTT. It is translated as CASIRQGGNGELFF.

The chain joins TRBV9 to TRBJ1-2; D gene unclear. This CDR3 region has 14 residues. Trimming shortened V by 1 base and J by 8 bases, and 15 bases separated the two germline ends. Germline values: CDR1 SGDLS, CDR2 YYNGEE. The chain's CDR3 is CASSVYGTMRGYTF. The CDR3 coding sequence is TGTGCCAGCAGCGTATACGGAACAATGCGGGGCTACACCTTC.

The chain carries TRBV5-1 and TRBJ1-1; possibly TRBD1 for D (6 bases). The germline V gene has CDR1 SGHRS and CDR2 YFSETQ. Trimming stripped 3 bases from V and 1 base from J, with 10 bases between. This CDR3 has 14 residues. The CDR3 reads CASSYRVENTEAFF. CDR3 in DNA: TGCGCCAGCAGCTACAGGGTGGAGAACACTGAAGCTTTCTTT.

The V call is TRBV7-9, the J call TRBJ2-3; no firm D call. Germline V CDR1 and CDR2: SEHNR, FQNEAQ (reference sequence). Trimming stripped 5 bases from V and 4 bases from J, with 10 bases between. The CDR3 covers 13 residues. CDR3 loop: CASSPRSPDTQYF. CDR3 bases: TGTGCCAGCAGCCCCCGGAGTCCAGATACGCAGTATTTT.

This clone appeared once. V usage is TRBV5-1 and J usage is TRBJ2-1; D is perhaps TRBD2 (5 bases). The V end lost 0 bases, the J end lost 9 bases, and 16 bases lay between the germline ends. Germline values: CDR1 SGHRS, CDR2 YFSETQ. This CDR3 comprises 15 residues. CDR3 bases: TGCGCCAGCAGCTTGGTGACCCTCCGAGAGGGTGAGCAGTTCTTC. This sequence encodes CASSLVTLREGEQFF. Together with reference TRBV5-1 and TRBJ2-1, the CDR3 gives the full variable domain: KAGVTQTPRYLIKTRGQQVTLSCSPISGHRSVSWYQQTPGQGLQFLFEYFSETQRNKGNFPGRFSGRQFSNSRSEMNVSTLELGDSALYLCASSLVTLREGEQFFGPGTRLTVL.

The chain has TRBV6-5 and TRBJ1-4; D unclear. Looked up from germline, CDR1 is MNHEY and CDR2 is SVGAGI. Between the trimmed V and J ends, which lost 7 bases and 7 bases, there was a span of 7 bases. The CDR3 extends over 11 amino acids. The CDR3 region is CASISSEKLFF. The CDR3 DNA reads TGTGCCAGCATTTCTAGTGAAAAACTGTTTTTT.

V gene TRBV5-8 combines with J gene TRBJ2-3; 15 nucleotides line up with TRBD2. Trimming cost V 4 bases and J 6 bases; bases outside gene matches: 9. The germline V gene encodes CDR1 SGHTS and CDR2 YDEGEE. The length of the CDR3 is 17 residues. The DNA of the CDR3 is TGTGCCAGCAGCCCCACGGGACTAGCGGGAGGATTGGATACGCAGTATTTT. This gives the protein CASSPTGLAGGLDTQYF.

The chain uses TRBV6-5 and TRBJ2-2, with D possibly being TRBD2 (5 bases). The CDR3 runs to 15 residues. The germline V and J ends were trimmed by 0 bases and 1 base, with 6 bases remaining between them. Germline assignment: CDR1 MNHEY and CDR2 SVGAGI. In DNA form, the CDR3 reads TGTGCCAGCAGTTACTCACTAGGGAACACCGGGGAGCTGTTTTTT. Protein sequence: CASSYSLGNTGELFF.

The chain uses TRBV7-6 and TRBJ1-6; D is unclear. V gave up 3 bases and J gave up 10 bases, with 19 bases separating them. The CDR3 has 16 residues. Germline V lookup: CDR1 SGHVS, CDR2 FNYEAQ. In DNA, the CDR3 is TGTGCCAGCAGCTTTACGCCTGCCGGAGAAGTGTCACCCCTCCACTTT. Translating gives CASSFTPAGEVSPLHF.

The chain recombines TRBV7-8 with TRBJ2-1, with 14 bases aligning to TRBD2. The germline gives CDR1 SGHVS, CDR2 FQNEAQ. The J segment lost 9 bases and the V segment lost 5 bases, leaving 6 bases of the junction unmatched. This CDR3 contains 15 residues. DNA for the CDR3: TGTGCCAGCAGCACGGGACTAGCGGGAGTGGTTGAGCAGTTCTTC. Its translation: CASSTGLAGVVEQFF. Combining the CDR3 with reference TRBV7-8 and TRBJ2-1 gives the whole variable domain GAGVSQSPRYKVAKRGQDVALRCDPISGHVSLFWYQQALGQGPEFLTYFQNEAQLDKSGLPSDRFFAERPEGSVSTLKIQRTQQEDSAVYLCASSTGLAGVVEQFFGPGTRLTVL.

The chain couples TRBV7-3 to TRBJ1-1; 8 bases fit TRBD1. The CDR3 has 15 residues. Germline V gene sequence: CDR1 SGHTA, CDR2 FQGTGA. V was pared by 5 bases and J by 0 bases, with 5 bases of the junction left unmatched. CDR3 sequence reads: CASSPWTGMNTEAFF. CDR3 DNA: TGTGCCAGCAGCCCGTGGACAGGGATGAACACTGAAGCTTTCTTT.

This chain links TRBV5-6 with TRBJ2-7, with TRBD1 matching 7 bases. J was trimmed by 4 bases and V by 5 bases; bases with no gene match: 3. Germline V gene sequence: CDR1 SGHDT, CDR2 YYEEEE. The CDR3 is made up of 12 amino acids. The CDR3 DNA reads TGTGCCAGCAGTGCCAGGGGGTACGAGCAGTACTTC. Translating it yields CASSARGYEQYF.

The rearrangement links TRBV7-8 to TRBJ2-7, with 9 bases lining up with TRBD2. Trimming cost V 5 bases and J 0 bases; bases outside gene matches: 8. CDR3 length: 16 amino acids. Germline CDR1 and CDR2: SGHVS and FQNEAQ. CDR3 in DNA: TGTGCCAGCAGCGTAGGACTAGCGTTGAGCTCCTACGAGCAGTACTTC. The encoded protein is CASSVGLALSSYEQYF.

The V call is TRBV11-2, the J call TRBJ1-1, with TRBD1 matching 8 bases. The V and J ends lost 5 bases and 8 bases, in that order; junction bases with no gene match: 7. The CDR3 is 13 residues long. Germline V CDR1 and CDR2: SGHAT, FQNNGV. DNA of the CDR3: TGTGCCAGCAGCCCTGGACAGGGCGTAGAAGCTTTCTTT. Its translation: CASSPGQGVEAFF.